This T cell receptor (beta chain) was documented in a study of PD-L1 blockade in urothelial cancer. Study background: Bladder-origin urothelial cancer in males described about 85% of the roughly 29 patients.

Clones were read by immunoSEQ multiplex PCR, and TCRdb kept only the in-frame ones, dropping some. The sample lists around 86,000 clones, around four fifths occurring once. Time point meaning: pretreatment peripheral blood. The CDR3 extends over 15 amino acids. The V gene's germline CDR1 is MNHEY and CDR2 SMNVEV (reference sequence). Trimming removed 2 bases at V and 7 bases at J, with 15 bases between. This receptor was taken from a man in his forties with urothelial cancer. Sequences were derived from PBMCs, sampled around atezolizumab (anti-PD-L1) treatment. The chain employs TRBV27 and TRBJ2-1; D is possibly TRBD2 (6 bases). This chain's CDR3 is CASSLRQGGWNEQFF. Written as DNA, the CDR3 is TGTGCCAGCAGTTTACGGCAGGGAGGTTGGAATGAGCAGTTCTTC.